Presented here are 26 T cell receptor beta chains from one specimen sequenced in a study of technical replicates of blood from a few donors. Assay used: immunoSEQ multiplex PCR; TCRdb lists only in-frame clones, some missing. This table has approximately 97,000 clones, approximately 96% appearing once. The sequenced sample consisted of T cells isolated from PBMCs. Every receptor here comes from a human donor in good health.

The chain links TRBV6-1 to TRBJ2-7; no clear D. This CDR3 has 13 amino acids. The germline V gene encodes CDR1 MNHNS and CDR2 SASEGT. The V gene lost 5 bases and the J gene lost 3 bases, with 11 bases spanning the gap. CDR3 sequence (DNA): TGTGCCAGCAGTCCGCGGAGAATCTACGAGCAGTACTTC. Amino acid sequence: CASSPRRIYEQYF.

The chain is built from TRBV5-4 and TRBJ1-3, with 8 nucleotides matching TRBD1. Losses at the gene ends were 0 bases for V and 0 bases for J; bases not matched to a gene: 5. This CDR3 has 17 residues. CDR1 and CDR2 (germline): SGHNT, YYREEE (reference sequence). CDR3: CASSLGPTGGSGNTIYF. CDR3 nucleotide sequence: TGTGCCAGCAGCTTGGGCCCTACAGGGGGCTCTGGAAACACCATATATTTT.

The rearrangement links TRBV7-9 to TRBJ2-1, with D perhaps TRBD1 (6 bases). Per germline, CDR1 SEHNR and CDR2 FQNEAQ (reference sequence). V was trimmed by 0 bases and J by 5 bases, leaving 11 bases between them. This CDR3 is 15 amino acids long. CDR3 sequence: CASSLAQGRNNEQFF. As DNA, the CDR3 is TGTGCCAGCAGCTTAGCACAGGGCCGAAACAATGAGCAGTTCTTC.

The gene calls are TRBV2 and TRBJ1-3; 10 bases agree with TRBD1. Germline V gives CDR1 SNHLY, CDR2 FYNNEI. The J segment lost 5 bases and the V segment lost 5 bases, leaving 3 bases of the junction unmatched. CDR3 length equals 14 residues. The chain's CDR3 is CASSRGQGRNTIYF. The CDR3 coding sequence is TGTGCCAGCAGTAGGGGACAGGGGAGAAACACCATATATTTT.

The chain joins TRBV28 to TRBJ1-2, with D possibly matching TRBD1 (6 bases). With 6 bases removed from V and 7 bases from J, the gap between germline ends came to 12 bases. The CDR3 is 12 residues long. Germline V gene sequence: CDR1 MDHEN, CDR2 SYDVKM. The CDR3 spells CASSPRGFGYTF. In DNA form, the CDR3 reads TGTGCCAGCAGCCCCAGGGGATTTGGCTACACCTTC.

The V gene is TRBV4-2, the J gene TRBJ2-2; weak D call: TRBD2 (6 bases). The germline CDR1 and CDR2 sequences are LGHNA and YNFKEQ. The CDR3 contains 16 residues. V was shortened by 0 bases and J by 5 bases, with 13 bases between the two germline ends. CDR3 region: CASSQETAGGTGELFF. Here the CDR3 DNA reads TGTGCCAGCAGCCAAGAAACCGCTGGGGGGACCGGGGAGCTGTTTTTT.

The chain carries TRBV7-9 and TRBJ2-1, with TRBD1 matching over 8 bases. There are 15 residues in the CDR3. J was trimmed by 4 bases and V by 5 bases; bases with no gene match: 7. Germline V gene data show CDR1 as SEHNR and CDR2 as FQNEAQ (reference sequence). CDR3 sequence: CASSPRTGRYNEQFF. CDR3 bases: TGTGCCAGCAGCCCTCGGACAGGGCGGTACAATGAGCAGTTCTTC.

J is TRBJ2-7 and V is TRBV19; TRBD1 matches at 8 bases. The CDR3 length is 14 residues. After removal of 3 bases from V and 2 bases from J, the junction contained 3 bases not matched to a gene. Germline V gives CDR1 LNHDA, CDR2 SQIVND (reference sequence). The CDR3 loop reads CASSMGTGPYEQYF. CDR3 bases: TGTGCCAGTAGTATGGGGACAGGCCCCTACGAGCAGTACTTC.

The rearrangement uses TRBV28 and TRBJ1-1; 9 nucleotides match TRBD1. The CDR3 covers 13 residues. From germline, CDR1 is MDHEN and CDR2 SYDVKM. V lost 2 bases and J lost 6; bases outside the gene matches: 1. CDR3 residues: CASSLTGGPEAFF. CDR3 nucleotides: TGTGCCAGCAGTTTAACAGGGGGCCCTGAAGCTTTCTTT. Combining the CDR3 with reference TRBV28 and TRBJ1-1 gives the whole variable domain DVKVTQSSRYLVKRTGEKVFLECVQDMDHENMFWYRQDPGLGLRLIYFSYDVKMKEKGDIPEGYSVSREKKERFSLILESASTNQTSMYLCASSLTGGPEAFFGQGTRLTVV.

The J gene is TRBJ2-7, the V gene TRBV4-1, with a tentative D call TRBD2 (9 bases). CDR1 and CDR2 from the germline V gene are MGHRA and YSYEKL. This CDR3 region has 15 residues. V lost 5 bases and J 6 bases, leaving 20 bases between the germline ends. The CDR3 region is CASSTGQGLAGEQYF. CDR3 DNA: TGCGCCAGCAGCACCGGACAGGGACTAGCAGGCGAGCAGTACTTC.

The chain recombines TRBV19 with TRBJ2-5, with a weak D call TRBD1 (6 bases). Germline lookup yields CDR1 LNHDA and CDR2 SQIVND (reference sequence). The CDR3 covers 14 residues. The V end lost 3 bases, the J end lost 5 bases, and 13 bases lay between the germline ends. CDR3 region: CASSMRGSGETQYF. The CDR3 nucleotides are TGTGCCAGTAGTATGAGGGGGTCTGGGGAGACCCAGTACTTC.

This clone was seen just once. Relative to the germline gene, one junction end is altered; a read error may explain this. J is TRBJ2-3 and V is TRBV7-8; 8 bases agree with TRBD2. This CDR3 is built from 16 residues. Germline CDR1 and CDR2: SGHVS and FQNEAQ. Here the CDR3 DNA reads TGTGCCAGCAGCCTAGCTCTAGCGGGTAGCACAGATACGCAGTATTTT. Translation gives CASSLALAGSTDTQYF.

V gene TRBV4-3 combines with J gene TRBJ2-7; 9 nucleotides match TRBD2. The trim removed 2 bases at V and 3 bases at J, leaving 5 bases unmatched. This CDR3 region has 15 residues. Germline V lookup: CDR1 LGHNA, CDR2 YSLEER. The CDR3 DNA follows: TGCGCCAGCAGCCAACTAGCGGGAAACGACTACGAGCAGTACTTC. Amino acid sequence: CASSQLAGNDYEQYF.

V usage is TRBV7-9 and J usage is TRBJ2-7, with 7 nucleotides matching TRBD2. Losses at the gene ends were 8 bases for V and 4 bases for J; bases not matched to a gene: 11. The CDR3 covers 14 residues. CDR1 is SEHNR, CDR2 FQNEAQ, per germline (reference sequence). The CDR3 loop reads CASDLGGVLYEQYF. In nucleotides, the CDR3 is TGTGCCAGCGACCTGGGAGGGGTGTTGTACGAGCAGTACTTC.

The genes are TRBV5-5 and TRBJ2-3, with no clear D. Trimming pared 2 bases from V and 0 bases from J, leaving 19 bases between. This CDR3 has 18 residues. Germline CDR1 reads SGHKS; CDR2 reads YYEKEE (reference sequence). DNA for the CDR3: TGTGCCAGCAGCTTCTTTTTTGCGGATCAAACTAGCACAGATACGCAGTATTTT. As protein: CASSFFFADQTSTDTQYF.

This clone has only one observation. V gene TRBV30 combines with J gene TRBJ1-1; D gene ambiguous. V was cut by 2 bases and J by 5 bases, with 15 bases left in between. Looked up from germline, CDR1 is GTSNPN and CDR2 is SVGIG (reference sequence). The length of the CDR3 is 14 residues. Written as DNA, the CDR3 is TGTGCCTGGAGTACGGCCCTTTCTAGGACTGAAGCTTTCTTT. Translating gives CAWSTALSRTEAFF.

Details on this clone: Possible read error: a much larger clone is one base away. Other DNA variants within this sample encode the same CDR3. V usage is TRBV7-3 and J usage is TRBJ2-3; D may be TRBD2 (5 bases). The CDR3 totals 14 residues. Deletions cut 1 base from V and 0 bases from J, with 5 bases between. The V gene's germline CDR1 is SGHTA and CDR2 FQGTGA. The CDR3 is CASSLSGSTDTQYF. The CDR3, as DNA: TGTGCCAGCAGCTTAAGCGGGAGCACAGATACGCAGTATTTT.

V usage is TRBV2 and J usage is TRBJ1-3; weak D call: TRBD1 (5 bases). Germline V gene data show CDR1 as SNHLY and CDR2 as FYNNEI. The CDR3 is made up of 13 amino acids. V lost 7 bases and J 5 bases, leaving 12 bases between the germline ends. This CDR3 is CASTGGLRNTIYF. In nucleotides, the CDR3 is TGTGCCAGCACTGGGGGACTGCGAAACACCATATATTTT. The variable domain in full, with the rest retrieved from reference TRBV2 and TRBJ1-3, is EPEVTQTPSHQVTQMGQEVILRCVPISNHLYFYWYRQILGQKVEFLVSFYNNEISEKSEIFDDQFSVERPDGSNFTLKIRSTKLEDSAMYFCASTGGLRNTIYFGEGSWLTVV.

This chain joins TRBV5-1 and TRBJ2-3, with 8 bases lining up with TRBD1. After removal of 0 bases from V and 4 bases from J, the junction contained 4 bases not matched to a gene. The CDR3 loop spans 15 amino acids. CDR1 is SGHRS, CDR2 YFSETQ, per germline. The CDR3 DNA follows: TGCGCCAGCAGCTTGGATCAGGGGGCTGCAGATACGCAGTATTTT. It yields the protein CASSLDQGAADTQYF.

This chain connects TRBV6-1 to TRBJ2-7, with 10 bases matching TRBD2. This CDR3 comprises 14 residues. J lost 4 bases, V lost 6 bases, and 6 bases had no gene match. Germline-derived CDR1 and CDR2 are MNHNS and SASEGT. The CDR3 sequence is CASRGTSEPYEQYF. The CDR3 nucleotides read TGTGCCAGCAGGGGGACTAGCGAGCCTTACGAGCAGTACTTC.

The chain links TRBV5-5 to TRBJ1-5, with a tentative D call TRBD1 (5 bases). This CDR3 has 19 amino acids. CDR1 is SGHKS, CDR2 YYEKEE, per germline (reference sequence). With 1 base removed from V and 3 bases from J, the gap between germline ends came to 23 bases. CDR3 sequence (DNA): TGTGCCAGCAGCTTGCCACTCCATAGGGACGGGGGGATCAATCAGCCCCAGCATTTT. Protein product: CASSLPLHRDGGINQPQHF.

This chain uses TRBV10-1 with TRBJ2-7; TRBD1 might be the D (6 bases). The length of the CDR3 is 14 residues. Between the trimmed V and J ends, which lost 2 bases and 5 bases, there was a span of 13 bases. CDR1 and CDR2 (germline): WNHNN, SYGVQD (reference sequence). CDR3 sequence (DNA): TGCGCCAGCAGTGAGAGGGGGTTGGTCAACGAGCAGTACTTC. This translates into CASSERGLVNEQYF.

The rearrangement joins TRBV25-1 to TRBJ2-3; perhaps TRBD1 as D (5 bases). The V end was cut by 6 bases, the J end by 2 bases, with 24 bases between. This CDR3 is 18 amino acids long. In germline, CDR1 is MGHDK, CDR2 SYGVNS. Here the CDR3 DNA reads TGTGCCAGCAGAGGAGATAGACAGCTGCCACTAAACACAGATACGCAGTATTTT. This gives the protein CASRGDRQLPLNTDTQYF.

The CDR3 here is CAIRGTGDTEAFF. In nucleotides, the CDR3 is TGTGCCATCAGGGGGACAGGGGACACTGAAGCTTTCTTT. The chain employs TRBV10-3 and TRBJ1-1, with 10 bases aligning to TRBD1. V dropped 6 bases and J dropped 3; count of bases not matched to a gene: 1. The V gene's germline CDR1 is ENHRY and CDR2 SYGVKD. The CDR3 covers 13 residues.

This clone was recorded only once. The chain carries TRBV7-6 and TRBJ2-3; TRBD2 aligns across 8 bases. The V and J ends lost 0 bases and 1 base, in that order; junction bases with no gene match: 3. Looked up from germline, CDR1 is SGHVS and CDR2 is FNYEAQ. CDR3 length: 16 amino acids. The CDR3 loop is CASSLAVGGGTDTQYF. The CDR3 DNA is TGTGCCAGCAGCTTAGCTGTCGGGGGGGGCACAGATACGCAGTATTTT.

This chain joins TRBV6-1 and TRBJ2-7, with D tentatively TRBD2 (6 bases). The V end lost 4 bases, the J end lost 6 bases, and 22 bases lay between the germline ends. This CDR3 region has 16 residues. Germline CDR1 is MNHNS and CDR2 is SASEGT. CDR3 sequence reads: CASSGTGARLSGEQYF. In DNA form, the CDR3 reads TGTGCCAGCAGTGGTACCGGGGCCCGCCTTAGCGGCGAGCAGTACTTC.